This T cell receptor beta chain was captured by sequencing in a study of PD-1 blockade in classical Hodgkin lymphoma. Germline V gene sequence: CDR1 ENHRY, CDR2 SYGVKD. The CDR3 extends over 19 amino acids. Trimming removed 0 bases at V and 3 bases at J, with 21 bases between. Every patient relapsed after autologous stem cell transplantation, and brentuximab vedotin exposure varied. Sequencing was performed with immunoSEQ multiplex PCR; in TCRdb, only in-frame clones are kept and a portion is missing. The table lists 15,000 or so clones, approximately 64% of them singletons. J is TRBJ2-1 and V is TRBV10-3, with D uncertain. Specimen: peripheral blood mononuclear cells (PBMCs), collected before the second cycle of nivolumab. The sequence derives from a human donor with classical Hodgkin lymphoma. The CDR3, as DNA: TGTGCCATCAGTGAGTCGATTACCACGCGACAAGGCTACTACAATGAGCAGTTCTTC. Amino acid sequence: CAISESITTRQGYYNEQFF.